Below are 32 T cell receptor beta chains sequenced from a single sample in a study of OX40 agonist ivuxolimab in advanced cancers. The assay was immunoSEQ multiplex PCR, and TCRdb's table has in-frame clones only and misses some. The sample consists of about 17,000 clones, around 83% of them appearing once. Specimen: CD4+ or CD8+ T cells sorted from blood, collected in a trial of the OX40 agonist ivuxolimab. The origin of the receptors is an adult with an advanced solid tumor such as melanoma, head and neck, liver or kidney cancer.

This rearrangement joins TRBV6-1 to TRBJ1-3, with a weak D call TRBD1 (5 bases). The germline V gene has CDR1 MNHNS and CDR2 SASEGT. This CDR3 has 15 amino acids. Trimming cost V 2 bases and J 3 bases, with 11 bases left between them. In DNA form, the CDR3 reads TGTGCCAGCAGTGAACACCAGGGAGGTGGAAACACCATATATTTT. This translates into CASSEHQGGGNTIYF.

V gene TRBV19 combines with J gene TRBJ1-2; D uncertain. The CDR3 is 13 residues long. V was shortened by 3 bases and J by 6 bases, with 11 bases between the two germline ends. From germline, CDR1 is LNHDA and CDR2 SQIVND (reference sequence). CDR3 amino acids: CASSMLVGNGYTF. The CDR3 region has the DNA TGTGCCAGTAGTATGCTGGTAGGGAATGGCTACACCTTC.

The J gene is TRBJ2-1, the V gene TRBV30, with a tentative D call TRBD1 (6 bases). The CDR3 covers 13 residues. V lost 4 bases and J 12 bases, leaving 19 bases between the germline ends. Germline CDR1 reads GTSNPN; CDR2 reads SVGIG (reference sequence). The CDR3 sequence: CAWTGPSRGRQFF. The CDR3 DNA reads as TGTGCCTGGACCGGGCCCTCGAGGGGGAGGCAGTTCTTC.

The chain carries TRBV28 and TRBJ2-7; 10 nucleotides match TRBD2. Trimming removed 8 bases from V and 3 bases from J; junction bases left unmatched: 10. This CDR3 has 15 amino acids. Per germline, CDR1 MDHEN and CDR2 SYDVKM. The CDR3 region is CASYPGSSGSYEQYF. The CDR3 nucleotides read TGTGCCAGCTATCCTGGATCTAGCGGGAGCTACGAGCAGTACTTC.

The chain's CDR3 is CASSVTNRRKRNQPQHF. In DNA form, the CDR3 reads TGTGCCAGCAGCGTAACCAACAGGAGGAAGCGCAATCAGCCCCAGCATTTT. The rearrangement links TRBV28 to TRBJ1-5; TRBD1 is a possible D gene (5 bases). CDR1 is MDHEN and CDR2 is SYDVKM in the germline V gene. The CDR3 has 17 amino acids. Deletions cut 6 bases from V and 2 bases from J, with 20 bases between.

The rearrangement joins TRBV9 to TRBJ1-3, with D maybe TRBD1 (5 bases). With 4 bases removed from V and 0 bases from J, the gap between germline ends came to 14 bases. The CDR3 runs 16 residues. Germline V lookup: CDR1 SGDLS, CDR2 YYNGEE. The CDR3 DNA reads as TGTGCCAGCAGCCTCCAGGGCGGACCCTCTGGAAACACCATATATTTT. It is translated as CASSLQGGPSGNTIYF.

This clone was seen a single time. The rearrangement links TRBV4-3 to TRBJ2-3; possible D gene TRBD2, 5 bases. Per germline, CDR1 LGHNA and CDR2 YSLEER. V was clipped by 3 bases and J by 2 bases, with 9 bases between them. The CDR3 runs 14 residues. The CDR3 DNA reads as TGCGCCAGCAGCCAGGACTTTTCCACAGATACGCAGTATTTT. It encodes CASSQDFSTDTQYF.

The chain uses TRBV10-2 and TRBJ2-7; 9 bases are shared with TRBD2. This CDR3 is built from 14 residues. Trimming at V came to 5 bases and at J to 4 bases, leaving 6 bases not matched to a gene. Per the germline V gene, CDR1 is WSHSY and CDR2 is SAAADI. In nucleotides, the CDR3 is TGCGCCAGCAGTCCCGGGACTAGCATTTACGAGCAGTACTTC. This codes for CASSPGTSIYEQYF.

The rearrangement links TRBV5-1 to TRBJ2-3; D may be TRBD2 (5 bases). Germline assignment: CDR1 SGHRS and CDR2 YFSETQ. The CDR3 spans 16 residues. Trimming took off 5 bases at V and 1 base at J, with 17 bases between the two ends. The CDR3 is CASRLGGPSGTDTQYF. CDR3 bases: TGCGCCAGCAGACTTGGAGGCCCGTCGGGCACAGATACGCAGTATTTT.

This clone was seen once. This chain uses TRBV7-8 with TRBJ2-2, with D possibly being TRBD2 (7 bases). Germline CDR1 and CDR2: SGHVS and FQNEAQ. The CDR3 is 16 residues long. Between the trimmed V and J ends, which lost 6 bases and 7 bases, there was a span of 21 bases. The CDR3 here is CASSHEGGRVDGELFF. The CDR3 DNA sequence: TGTGCCAGCAGTCACGAGGGGGGGCGCGTAGACGGGGAGCTGTTTTTT.

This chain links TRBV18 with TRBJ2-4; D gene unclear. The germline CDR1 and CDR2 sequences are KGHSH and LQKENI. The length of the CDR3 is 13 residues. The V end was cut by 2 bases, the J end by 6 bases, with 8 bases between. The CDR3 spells CASSPTGVNIQYF. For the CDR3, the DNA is TGTGCCAGCTCACCAACTGGGGTAAACATTCAGTACTTC.

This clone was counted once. The CDR3 nucleotides read TGTGCCAGCAGTTTCTCCGGTCCTAGGCCCTACGAGCAGTACTTC. It yields the protein CASSFSGPRPYEQYF. The chain joins TRBV28 to TRBJ2-7; no definite D call. This CDR3 region has 15 residues. V was shortened by 3 bases and J by 2 bases, with 14 bases between the two germline ends. In germline, CDR1 is MDHEN, CDR2 SYDVKM.

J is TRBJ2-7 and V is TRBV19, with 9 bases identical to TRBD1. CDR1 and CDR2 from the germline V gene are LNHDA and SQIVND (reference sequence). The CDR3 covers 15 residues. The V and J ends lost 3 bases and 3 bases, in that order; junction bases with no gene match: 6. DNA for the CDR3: TGTGCCAGTAGTATGTTGACAGGGGGGCGCTACGAGCAGTACTTC. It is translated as CASSMLTGGRYEQYF.

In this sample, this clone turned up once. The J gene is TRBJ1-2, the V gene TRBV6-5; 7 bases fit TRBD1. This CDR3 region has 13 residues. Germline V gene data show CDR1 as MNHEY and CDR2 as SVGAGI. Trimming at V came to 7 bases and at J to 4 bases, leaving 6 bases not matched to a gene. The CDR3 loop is CASKDRRLYGYTF. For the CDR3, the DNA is TGTGCCAGCAAGGACAGGAGGCTCTATGGCTACACCTTC.

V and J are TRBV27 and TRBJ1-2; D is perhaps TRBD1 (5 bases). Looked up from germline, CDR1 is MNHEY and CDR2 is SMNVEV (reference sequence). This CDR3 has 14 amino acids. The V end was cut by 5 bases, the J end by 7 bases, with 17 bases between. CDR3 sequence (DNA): TGTGCCAGCAGTAGAACCGGGACCGGGGGTGGCTACACCTTC. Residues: CASSRTGTGGGYTF.

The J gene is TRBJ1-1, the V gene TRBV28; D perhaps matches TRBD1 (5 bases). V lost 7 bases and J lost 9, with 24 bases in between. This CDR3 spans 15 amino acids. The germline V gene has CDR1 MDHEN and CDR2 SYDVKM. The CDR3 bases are TGTGCCAGCACCCCGGCCGGGACGTCCCTTCGTAAAGCTTTCTTT. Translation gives CASTPAGTSLRKAFF.

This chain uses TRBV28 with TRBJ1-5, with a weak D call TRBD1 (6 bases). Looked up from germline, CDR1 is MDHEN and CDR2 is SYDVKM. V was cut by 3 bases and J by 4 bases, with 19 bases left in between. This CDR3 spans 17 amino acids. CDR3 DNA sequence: TGTGCCAGCAGTTTCTTGGGTATTGACAGGATGAATCAGCCCCAGCATTTT. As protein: CASSFLGIDRMNQPQHF.

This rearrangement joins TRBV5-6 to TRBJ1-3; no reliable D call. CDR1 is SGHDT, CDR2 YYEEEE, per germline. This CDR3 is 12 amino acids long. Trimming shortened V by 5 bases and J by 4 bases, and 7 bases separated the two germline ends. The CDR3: CASRDRGNTIYF. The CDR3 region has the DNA TGTGCCAGCAGGGACCGGGGAAACACCATATATTTT.

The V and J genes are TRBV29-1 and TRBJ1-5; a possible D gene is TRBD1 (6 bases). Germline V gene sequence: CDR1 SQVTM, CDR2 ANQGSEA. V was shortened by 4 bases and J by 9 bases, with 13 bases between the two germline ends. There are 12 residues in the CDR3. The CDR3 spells CSVGTALGPQHF. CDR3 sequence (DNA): TGCAGCGTTGGGACAGCCTTAGGGCCCCAGCATTTT.

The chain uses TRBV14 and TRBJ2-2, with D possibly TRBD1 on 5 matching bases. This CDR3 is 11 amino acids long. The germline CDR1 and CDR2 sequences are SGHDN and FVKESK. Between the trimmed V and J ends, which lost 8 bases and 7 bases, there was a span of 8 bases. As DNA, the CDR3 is TGTGCCAGCTCAGGGTTCGGGGAGCTGTTTTTT. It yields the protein CASSGFGELFF.

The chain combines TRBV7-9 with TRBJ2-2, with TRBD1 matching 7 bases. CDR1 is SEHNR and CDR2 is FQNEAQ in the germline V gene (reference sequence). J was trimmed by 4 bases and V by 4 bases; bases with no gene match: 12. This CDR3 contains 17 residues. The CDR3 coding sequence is TGTGCCAGCAGCTACACTACAGGGGCCGTTGGCACCGGGGAGCTGTTTTTT. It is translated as CASSYTTGAVGTGELFF.

CDR3 DNA: TGTGCCAGCTCACCGGACAGCGCCTACGAGCAGTACTTC. Protein: CASSPDSAYEQYF. This rearrangement joins TRBV18 to TRBJ2-7, with D tentatively TRBD1 (6 bases). Trimming cost V 3 bases and J 2 bases, with 8 bases left between them. The CDR3 contains 13 residues. The germline V gene has CDR1 KGHSH and CDR2 LQKENI.

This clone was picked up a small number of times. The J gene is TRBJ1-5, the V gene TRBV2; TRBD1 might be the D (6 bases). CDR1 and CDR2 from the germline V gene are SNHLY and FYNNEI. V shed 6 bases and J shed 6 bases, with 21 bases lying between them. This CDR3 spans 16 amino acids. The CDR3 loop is CASRKGGRGGVQPQHF. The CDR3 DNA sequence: TGTGCCAGCAGGAAGGGAGGCAGGGGAGGCGTTCAGCCCCAGCATTTT.

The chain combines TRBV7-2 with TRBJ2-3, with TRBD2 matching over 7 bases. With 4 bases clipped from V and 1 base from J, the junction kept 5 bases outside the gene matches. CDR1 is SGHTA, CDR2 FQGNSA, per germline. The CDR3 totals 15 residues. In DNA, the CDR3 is TGTGCCAGCAGCTCGAGCAGCGGGGGCACAGATACGCAGTATTTT. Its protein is CASSSSSGGTDTQYF.

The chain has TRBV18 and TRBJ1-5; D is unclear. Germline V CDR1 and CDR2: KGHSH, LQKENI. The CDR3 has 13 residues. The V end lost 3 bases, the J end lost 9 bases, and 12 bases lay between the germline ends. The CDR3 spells CASSPYPGSPQHF. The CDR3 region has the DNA TGTGCCAGCTCACCTTACCCCGGTTCGCCCCAGCATTTT.

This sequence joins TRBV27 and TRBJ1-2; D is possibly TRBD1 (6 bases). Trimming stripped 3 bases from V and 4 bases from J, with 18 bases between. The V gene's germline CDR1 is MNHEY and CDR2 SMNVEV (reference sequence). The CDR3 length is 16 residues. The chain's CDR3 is CASSFSSGALFYGYTF. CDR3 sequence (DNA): TGTGCCAGCAGTTTTTCCTCAGGGGCCCTATTCTATGGCTACACCTTC.

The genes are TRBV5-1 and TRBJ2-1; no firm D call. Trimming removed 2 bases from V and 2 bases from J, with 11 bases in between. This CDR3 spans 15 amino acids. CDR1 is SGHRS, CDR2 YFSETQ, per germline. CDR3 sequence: CASSFLDPAYNEQFF. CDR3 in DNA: TGCGCCAGCAGCTTCCTGGACCCTGCCTACAATGAGCAGTTCTTC.

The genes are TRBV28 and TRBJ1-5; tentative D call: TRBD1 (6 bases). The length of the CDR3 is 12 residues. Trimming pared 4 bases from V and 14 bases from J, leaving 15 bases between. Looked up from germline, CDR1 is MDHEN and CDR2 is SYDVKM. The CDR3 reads CASSSIGQLKHF. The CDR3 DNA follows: TGTGCCAGCAGTTCAATAGGACAGCTAAAGCATTTT. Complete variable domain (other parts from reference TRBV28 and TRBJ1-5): DVKVTQSSRYLVKRTGEKVFLECVQDMDHENMFWYRQDPGLGLRLIYFSYDVKMKEKGDIPEGYSVSREKKERFSLILESASTNQTSMYLCASSSIGQLKHFGDGTRLSIL.

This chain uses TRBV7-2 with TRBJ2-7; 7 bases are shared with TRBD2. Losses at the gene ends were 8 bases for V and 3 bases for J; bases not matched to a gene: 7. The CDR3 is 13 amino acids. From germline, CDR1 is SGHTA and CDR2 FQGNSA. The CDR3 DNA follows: TGTGCCAGCGCCCGGGAGGTTGGCTACGAGCAGTACTTC. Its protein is CASAREVGYEQYF. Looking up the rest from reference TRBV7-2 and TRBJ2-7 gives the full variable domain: GAGVSQSPSNKVTEKGKDVELRCDPISGHTALYWYRQSLGQGLEFLIYFQGNSAPDKSGLPSDRFSAERTGGSVSTLTIQRTQQEDSAVYLCASAREVGYEQYFGPGTRLTVT.

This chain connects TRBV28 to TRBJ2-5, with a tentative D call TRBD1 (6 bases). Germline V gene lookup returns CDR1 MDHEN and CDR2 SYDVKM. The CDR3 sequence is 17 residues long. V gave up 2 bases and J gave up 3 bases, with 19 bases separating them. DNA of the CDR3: TGTGCCAGCAGTTTACCCCGGGACAAGGGATGGGAAGAGACCCAGTACTTC. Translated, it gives CASSLPRDKGWEETQYF. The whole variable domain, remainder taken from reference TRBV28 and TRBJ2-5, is DVKVTQSSRYLVKRTGEKVFLECVQDMDHENMFWYRQDPGLGLRLIYFSYDVKMKEKGDIPEGYSVSREKKERFSLILESASTNQTSMYLCASSLPRDKGWEETQYFGPGTRLLVL.

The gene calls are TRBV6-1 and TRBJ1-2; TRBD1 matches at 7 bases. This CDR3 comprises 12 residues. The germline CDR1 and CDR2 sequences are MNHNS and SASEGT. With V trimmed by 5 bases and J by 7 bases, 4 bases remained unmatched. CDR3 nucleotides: TGTGCCAGCAGTACAGGGGTAGGTGGCTACACCTTC. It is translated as CASSTGVGGYTF.

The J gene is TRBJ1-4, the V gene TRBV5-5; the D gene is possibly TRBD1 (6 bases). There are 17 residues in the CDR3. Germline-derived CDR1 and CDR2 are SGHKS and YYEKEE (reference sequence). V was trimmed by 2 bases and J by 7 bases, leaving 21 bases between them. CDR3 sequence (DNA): TGTGCCAGCAGCTTATCAACACTCAGGACAGCCGTTGAAAAACTGTTTTTT. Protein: CASSLSTLRTAVEKLFF.